The 20 T cell receptor beta chains listed next were all sequenced from one sample in a study of T cell responses to AZD1222 COVID-19 vaccine. Clones were sequenced by immunoSEQ multiplex PCR, and TCRdb holds only the in-frame ones, with some missing. This table holds about 140,000 clones, 92% found once. The sequencing used peripheral blood, collected on day 0 of AZD1222 vaccination. These receptors came from an adult in good health.

The rearrangement uses TRBV6-5 and TRBJ2-3; possibly TRBD2 for D (6 bases). Trimming removed 4 bases at V and 4 bases at J, with 12 bases between. Germline V gene sequence: CDR1 MNHEY, CDR2 SVGAGI. CDR3 length: 14 amino acids. The CDR3 nucleotides read TGTGCCAGCAGTTTAGGAGGGAGGTCAGATACGCAGTATTTT. Protein: CASSLGGRSDTQYF.

The chain joins TRBV3-1 (or the pseudogene TRBV3-2) to TRBJ2-1; D not resolved. Looked up from germline, CDR1 is LGHDT and CDR2 is YNNKEL (reference sequence). The CDR3 length is 12 residues. V was pared by 4 bases and J by 11 bases, with 12 bases between. CDR3 residues: CASSLNSPQQFF. The CDR3 DNA follows: TGTGCCAGCAGCCTCAACTCCCCCCAGCAGTTCTTC.

In regard to this clone: It is unclear where the CDR3 begins or ends on the DNA, so no DNA is shown, and the CDR3 is as TCRdb lists it. The rearrangement joins TRBV28 to TRBJ2-1. The CDR3 spans 16 residues, counting both ends. Per the germline V gene, CDR1 is MDHEN and CDR2 is SYDVKM. This chain's CDR3 is CASSSSRGFRDNEQFF.

The chain uses TRBV6-4 and TRBJ2-2; 7 bases are shared with TRBD1. Looked up from germline, CDR1 is MRHNA and CDR2 is SNTAGT. This CDR3 comprises 15 residues. V gave up 4 bases and J gave up 5 bases; unmatched junction bases: 7. CDR3: CASSGGDRETGELFF. The CDR3 nucleotides are TGTGCCAGCAGTGGGGGTGACAGGGAAACCGGGGAGCTGTTTTTT.

The chain couples TRBV4-3 to TRBJ1-3; D is undetermined. The CDR3 is 14 residues long. The V and J ends lost 0 bases and 2 bases respectively, with 5 bases between them. Looked up from germline, CDR1 is LGHNA and CDR2 is YSLEER. The CDR3 bases are TGCGCCAGCAGCCAAGATACCCCTGGAAACACCATATATTTT. It yields the protein CASSQDTPGNTIYF.

This rearrangement joins TRBV3-1 (or the pseudogene TRBV3-2) to TRBJ1-5; TRBD1 is a possible D gene (5 bases). V was clipped by 5 bases and J by 3 bases, with 17 bases between them. Germline CDR1 LGHDT, CDR2 YNNKEL (reference sequence). This CDR3 has 16 residues. The CDR3 spells CASSSGSGGYNQPQHF. The CDR3 nucleotides read TGTGCCAGCAGCTCAGGGAGCGGTGGATACAATCAGCCCCAGCATTTT.

This clone was counted between two and nine times. The chain carries TRBV7-2 and TRBJ2-2; 10 bases fit TRBD1. Germline V gene lookup returns CDR1 SGHTA and CDR2 FQGNSA. V was pared by 2 bases and J by 7 bases, with 10 bases of the junction left unmatched. The CDR3 totals 17 residues. The CDR3 nucleotides are TGTGCCAGCAGCTTACGACAGGGGGCGGTCGGTGGCGGGGAGCTGTTTTTT. Translated: CASSLRQGAVGGGELFF.

V and J are TRBV5-4 and TRBJ1-5; D might be TRBD1 (5 bases). V was cut by 2 bases and J by 4 bases, with 13 bases left in between. The CDR3 consists of 15 residues. Germline CDR1 reads SGHNT; CDR2 reads YYREEE (reference sequence). This CDR3 reads CASSFSDSKNQPQHF. DNA for the CDR3: TGTGCCAGCAGCTTTTCTGACAGCAAGAATCAGCCCCAGCATTTT.

This chain links TRBV6-6 with TRBJ2-3; 14 bases map to TRBD2. Looked up from germline, CDR1 is MNHNY and CDR2 is SVGAGI (reference sequence). This CDR3 is built from 19 residues. V lost 6 bases to trimming and J lost 3 bases; unmatched junction nucleotides: 14. This chain's CDR3 is CASSSLGTSGSDGTDTQYF. In DNA form, the CDR3 reads TGTGCCAGCAGCTCTCTCGGGACTAGCGGGAGCGATGGGACAGATACGCAGTATTTT.

This clone has a single count. This chain links TRBV19 with TRBJ2-7, with a weak D call TRBD2 (6 bases). The germline gives CDR1 LNHDA, CDR2 SQIVND (reference sequence). The length of the CDR3 is 12 residues. Trimming shortened V by 7 bases and J by 5 bases, and 12 bases separated the two germline ends. CDR3 residues: CASNGRGNEQYF. CDR3 nucleotides: TGTGCCAGTAACGGGCGGGGTAACGAGCAGTACTTC. The full variable domain, with the rest looked up from reference TRBV19 and TRBJ2-7, is DGGITQSPKYLFRKEGQNVTLSCEQNLNHDAMYWYRQDPGQGLRLIYYSQIVNDFQKGDIAEGYSVSREKKESFPLTVTSAQKNPTAFYLCASNGRGNEQYFGPGTRLTVT.

V gene TRBV27 combines with J gene TRBJ2-3; TRBD2 is a possible D gene (5 bases). CDR1 is MNHEY and CDR2 is SMNVEV in the germline V gene (reference sequence). Deletions cut 7 bases from V and 4 bases from J, with 15 bases between. This CDR3 is built from 14 residues. CDR3 coding DNA: TGTGCCAGCAAGAGAGGGCCGCCCCCAGATACGCAGTATTTT. This sequence encodes CASKRGPPPDTQYF.

This chain links TRBV7-4 with TRBJ2-7, with 9 bases identical to TRBD2. This CDR3 has 18 residues. J lost 5 bases, V lost 1 base, and 15 bases had no gene match. Germline V gene sequence: CDR1 SGHVT, CDR2 SQSDAQ. In DNA, the CDR3 is TGTGCCAGCAGCTTAGACCCCAAGAGCAGCGGGAGGAGCGACGAGCAGTACTTC. Amino acid sequence: CASSLDPKSSGRSDEQYF.

The chain links TRBV5-4 to TRBJ1-1; tentatively, D is TRBD1 (5 bases). CDR1 and CDR2 from the germline V gene are SGHNT and YYREEE (reference sequence). Trimming left V 4 bases short and J 7 bases short, with 11 bases between. The CDR3 is 12 residues long. DNA for the CDR3: TGTGCCAGCAGCCCTAGGGGCGTTGAAGCTTTCTTT. Translated: CASSPRGVEAFF.

This chain uses TRBV5-4 with TRBJ1-2; the D gene is possibly TRBD1 (6 bases). Germline V lookup: CDR1 SGHNT, CDR2 YYREEE (reference sequence). The CDR3 is made up of 16 amino acids. Trimming removed 1 base from V and 2 bases from J, with 15 bases in between. CDR3 sequence reads: CASSLWGAPHNYGYTF. The CDR3 coding sequence is TGTGCCAGCAGCTTGTGGGGGGCGCCCCACAACTATGGCTACACCTTC. The whole variable domain, remainder taken from reference TRBV5-4 and TRBJ1-2, is ETGVTQSPTHLIKTRGQQVTLRCSSQSGHNTVSWYQQALGQGPQFIFQYYREEENGRGNFPPRFSGLQFPNYSSELNVNALELDDSALYLCASSLWGAPHNYGYTFGSGTRLTVV.

This chain connects TRBV12-3 or TRBV12-4 to TRBJ2-7; D may be TRBD1 or TRBD2 (5 bases each). The ends were cut back, 8 bases at V and 4 bases at J, with 15 bases in the middle. The CDR3 is made up of 13 amino acids. The DNA for the CDR3 is TGTGCCAGCGGGGAGACAGTTGGTTACGAGCAGTACTTC. Translation: CASGETVGYEQYF.

The chain recombines TRBV7-9 with TRBJ2-7; perhaps TRBD2 as D (6 bases). Germline CDR1 is SEHNR and CDR2 is FQNEAQ (reference sequence). Trimming cost V 5 bases and J 7 bases, with 9 bases left between them. This CDR3 is 11 amino acids long. The chain's CDR3 is CASSPGGEQYF. The CDR3 DNA sequence: TGTGCCAGCAGCCCCGGGGGTGAGCAGTACTTC.

This chain uses TRBV15 with TRBJ1-5; perhaps TRBD1 as D (6 bases). Trimming cost V 8 bases and J 1 base, with 15 bases left between them. Germline CDR1 and CDR2: LNHNV and YYDKDF (reference sequence). This CDR3 is built from 15 residues. CDR3 bases: TGTGCCACCTCCAAAACAGGGTCGAGCAATCAGCCCCAGCATTTT. Translated, it gives CATSKTGSSNQPQHF.

The chain recombines TRBV14 with TRBJ2-3; 10 nucleotides agree with TRBD2. This CDR3 comprises 16 residues. Trimming at V came to 6 bases and at J to 2 bases, leaving 8 bases not matched to a gene. CDR1 SGHDN and CDR2 FVKESK come from the germline V gene. CDR3 coding DNA: TGTGCCAGCAGTCGAGGACTAGCGGCTCTCACAGATACGCAGTATTTT. It specifies CASSRGLAALTDTQYF.

The V gene is TRBV19, the J gene TRBJ2-2; 10 bases line up with TRBD2. Germline-derived CDR1 and CDR2 are LNHDA and SQIVND (reference sequence). The CDR3 consists of 16 residues. Trimming removed 6 bases from V and 4 bases from J; junction bases left unmatched: 8. CDR3 sequence reads: CASRTLAGVGTGELFF. The DNA for the CDR3 is TGTGCCAGTAGGACCCTAGCGGGAGTGGGCACCGGGGAGCTGTTTTTT.

V is TRBV7-8 and J is TRBJ1-2; 9 bases are a match to TRBD1. Trimming took 5 bases from V and 4 from J; bases not matched to a gene: 5. The germline gives CDR1 SGHVS, CDR2 FQNEAQ. The CDR3 sequence is 14 residues long. Written as DNA, the CDR3 is TGTGCCAGCAGCACTACAGGGGGCCGCTATGGCTACACCTTC. Translating it yields CASSTTGGRYGYTF.